This TCR beta chain was retrieved from a study of graft-versus-host responses after intestinal transplantation. Overall study context: Anti-thymocyte globulin was used for induction in all recipients, who then took tacrolimus and steroids for about 3 years.

As concerns this clone: Its antigen is currently unknown.

Findings and caveats of the study: Some GvH clones were seen earlier in gut or blood, suggesting intestinal origin.

V was cut by 1 base and J by 0 bases, with 18 bases left in between. From germline, CDR1 is SGHVS and CDR2 FQNEAQ. The CDR3 runs to 19 residues. Sequenced by immunoSEQ multiplex PCR; TCRdb stores in-frame clones only, minus some. The sample shows tens of thousands of clones, about 94% of them seen only once. This TCR came from a human donor who received an intestinal transplant. The specimen was unstimulated CD8+ T cells sorted from spleen or lymph node cells, collected before intestinal transplant. The chain couples TRBV7-8 to TRBJ1-4; D perhaps matches TRBD1 (5 bases). For the CDR3, the DNA is TGTGCCAGCAGCTTAGTCAACGCAGGGTCTATCTCAACTAATGAAAAACTGTTTTTT. Translating it yields CASSLVNAGSISTNEKLFF.